Listed below are T cell receptor beta chains from one sample, sequenced in a study of technical replicates of blood from a few donors. Profiled with immunoSEQ multiplex PCR; TCRdb holds only in-frame clones, not every one. Among 7,500 to 9,000 clones listed, roughly nine tenths were seen once. Material for sequencing was PBMCs. The receptor set was obtained from a human donor in good health. Both conserved end residues are part of each CDR3. The order of the fields is J gene, D gene, CDR3 length, clone size, V gene, CDR3 protein, CDR3 DNA. D genes are given only for firm matches. Some rows mark clone size as missing; the rest say once, few, many or name a class of expanded clone.

J gene: TRBJ1-1
D gene: .
CDR3 length: 14
clone size: few
V gene: TRBV28
CDR3 protein: CASQSTGTNTEAFF
CDR3 DNA: TGTGCCAGCCAGAGCACAGGGACGAACACTGAAGCTTTCTTT

J gene: TRBJ1-5
D gene: .
CDR3 length: 14
clone size: .
V gene: TRBV11-2
CDR3 protein: CASSLGGLHQPQHF
CDR3 DNA: TGTGCCAGCAGCTTAGGTGGCTTGCATCAGCCCCAGCATTTT

J gene: TRBJ1-1
D gene: .
CDR3 length: 14
clone size: .
V gene: TRBV18
CDR3 protein: CASSPGVSRTEAFF
CDR3 DNA: TGTGCCAGCTCACCCGGGGTGAGTAGGACTGAAGCTTTCTTT

J gene: TRBJ2-3
D gene: TRBD2
CDR3 length: 17
clone size: once
V gene: TRBV5-1
CDR3 protein: CASSLAPSGRDRNTQYF
CDR3 DNA: TGCGCCAGCAGCTTGGCGCCTAGCGGGAGGGATAGGAATACGCAGTATTTT

J gene: TRBJ2-1
D gene: TRBD2
CDR3 length: 17
clone size: .
V gene: TRBV10-1
CDR3 protein: CASSEGPGLAVYNEQFF
CDR3 DNA: TGCGCCAGCAGTGAAGGACCGGGACTAGCGGTCTACAATGAGCAGTTCTTC

J gene: TRBJ1-1
D gene: .
CDR3 length: 13
clone size: .
V gene: TRBV19
CDR3 protein: CASMRAGTVGAFF
CDR3 DNA: TGTGCCAGTATGCGGGCGGGGACTGTCGGAGCTTTCTTT

J gene: TRBJ1-2
D gene: .
CDR3 length: 12
clone size: .
V gene: TRBV30
CDR3 protein: CAWSAGDYGYTF
CDR3 DNA: TGTGCCTGGAGTGCAGGTGACTATGGCTACACCTTC

J gene: TRBJ2-2
D gene: .
CDR3 length: 15
clone size: .
V gene: TRBV28
CDR3 protein: CASKPGTTNTGELFF
CDR3 DNA: TGTGCCAGCAAACCGGGGACAACGAACACCGGGGAGCTGTTTTTT

J gene: TRBJ1-1
D gene: TRBD1
CDR3 length: 16
clone size: .
V gene: TRBV14
CDR3 protein: CASSLGQGKGDTEAFF
CDR3 DNA: TGTGCCAGCAGCCTCGGACAGGGGAAGGGAGACACTGAAGCTTTCTTT

J gene: TRBJ2-1
D gene: TRBD2
CDR3 length: 18
clone size: .
V gene: TRBV7-8
CDR3 protein: CASSSTTTSGPSYNEQFF
CDR3 DNA: TGTGCCAGCAGCTCGACTACGACTAGCGGGCCTTCCTACAATGAGCAGTTCTTC

J gene: TRBJ1-1
D gene: .
CDR3 length: 14
clone size: few
V gene: TRBV5-1
CDR3 protein: CASSLGQPNTEAFF
CDR3 DNA: TGCGCCAGCAGCTTGGGACAGCCGAACACTGAAGCTTTCTTT

J gene: TRBJ2-5
D gene: TRBD1
CDR3 length: 15
clone size: .
V gene: TRBV5-1
CDR3 protein: CASSRTGGLRETQYF
CDR3 DNA: TGCGCCAGCAGCAGGACAGGGGGCTTAAGAGAGACCCAGTACTTC

J gene: TRBJ2-5
D gene: .
CDR3 length: 13
clone size: .
V gene: TRBV11-1
CDR3 protein: CASSERFQETQYF
CDR3 DNA: TGTGCCAGCAGCGAGAGGTTCCAAGAGACCCAGTACTTC

J gene: TRBJ2-7
D gene: .
CDR3 length: 10
clone size: .
V gene: TRBV20-1
CDR3 protein: CSASTGEQYF
CDR3 DNA: TGCAGTGCTTCCACAGGCGAGCAGTACTTC